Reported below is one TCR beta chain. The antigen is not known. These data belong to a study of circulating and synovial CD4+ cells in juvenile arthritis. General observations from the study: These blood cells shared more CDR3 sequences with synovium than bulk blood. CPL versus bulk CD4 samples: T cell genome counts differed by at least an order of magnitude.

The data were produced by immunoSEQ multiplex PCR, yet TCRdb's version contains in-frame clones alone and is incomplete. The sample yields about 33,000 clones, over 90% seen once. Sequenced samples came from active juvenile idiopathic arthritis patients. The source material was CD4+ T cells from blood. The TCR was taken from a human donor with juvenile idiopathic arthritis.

The CDR3 DNA follows: TGCGCCAGCAGCCAACCGGGTGGGGGAGGAAAACTGTTTTTT. It yields the protein CASSQPGGGGKLFF. The chain has TRBV4-1 and TRBJ1-4, with D maybe TRBD1 (5 bases). V lost 2 bases and J lost 10, with 14 bases in between. Looked up from germline, CDR1 is MGHRA and CDR2 is YSYEKL. This CDR3 comprises 14 residues.